This TCR beta chain emerged from a study of shared clonotypes between healthy human individuals (TCRdb year 2020). Study-level background: A few men and two women, aged 18 to 49 years, made up the cohort. For each donor, three plates each were used for CD4 naive and CD4 memory, two plates were used for CD8 naive, and one plate was used for CD8 memory. Leukapheresis yielded between about 0.85 and 9 billion PBMCs per donor. To increase sequencing depth and limit assay-specific biases, TCR repertoire library preparation and sequencing were carried out by different laboratories using diverse techniques. To estimate repertoire size and how much clonotype sharing occurs between individuals, the study deeply sequenced the blood TCR repertoires of five healthy adults. Results the study describes overall, beyond this receptor: Even with the large sequencing depth, rarefaction of the sorted-subset datasets indicated that sequencing was incomplete. Sampling was limited to blood, and TCR repertoires in tissue likely differ from TCR repertoires in blood. Higher generation probabilities were observed for clonotypes shared by all four sorted-subset donors than for non-shared clonotypes. Because the study included a small number of donors, the genetic and exposure-history diversity represented was limited. Naive subsets generally had larger estimated clonotype richness than memory subsets did. Pairwise subsampling indicated that sequencing depth was expected to affect the degree of clonotype sharing among donors. Sharing across several donors was observed for roughly 5% of naive CD4, over 3% of naive CD8, about 2.5% of memory CD4, and roughly 0.4% of memory CD8 clonotypes.

Comments on this clone: No cognate antigen has been identified for it. No base quality information exists; no much larger clone differs at one position.

V is shortened by 1 base, J by 4 bases, and the region joining them spans 17 bases. The CDR3 numbers 17 residues from cysteine through phenylalanine. CDR3 DNA only is kept here, 51 bases in frame from base 1. Looking up the germline V gene yields CDR1 SGHRS and CDR2 YFSETQ. TCR CDR3 regions were amplified from genomic DNA by multiplex PCR using the deep immunoSEQ assay. Genomic DNA extracted from each cell subset was distributed evenly over all wells of several immunoSEQ 96-well plates, and each plate served as one replicate. For sorted subsets, each replicate PCR was loaded with about 0.2 ug genomic DNA, equivalent to about 33,000 T cell genomes. The purified libraries were quantified using a Qubit 3.0 fluorometer, sized with a Bioanalyzer 2100, and then quantified again using the KAPA Library Quantification kit. A separate single-read 150-cycle Illumina NextSeq 550 flow cell was used to sequence each immunoSEQ 96-well plate. On the study's bioinformatics: Because only junctional sequences without quality scores were contained in the immunoSEQ output, filtering matching that applied to full-length reads could not be performed. To assign V/J genes and CDR3, sequences were annotated against IMGT germline references using PyIR, a Python wrapper for IgBLAST v1.9. Reads were removed for weak V/J assignments (E-value above 1e-6), missing CDR3, stop codons, out-of-frame junctions, or ambiguous translated residues. V3J clonotypes were defined as sequences sharing the same inferred V gene, J gene, and CDR3 amino acid sequence. To compute the percentage overlap between repertoires, the number of shared unique clonotypes was divided by the size of the smaller repertoire. Three approaches were used to assess repertoire richness: RTK rarefaction, the Chao1 estimator, and Recon v2.1 estimates of unobserved clonotypes. OLGA was used to compute generation probabilities for all TCRbeta clonotypes that the gDNA method yielded from a few donors. TCRdb took over this immuneACCESS table, retaining in-frame rearrangements with V and J assigned. Such tables are incomplete; in checked studies, under half of the missing clones stem from an unresolved V gene, and the remainder is unexplained. The DNA was the basis for D and trimming; V, J and clone size are from that table. For this sample there are around 1.6 million clones; approximately 98% appear just once. Of the sample, 0.45% falls within the top ten clones.

The donors were healthy, HIV-negative adults with no recently reported acute infections or vaccinations. Every donor was a Caucasian adult living in Nashville, Tennessee, USA. CD4+ T cells were enriched by magnetic negative selection, after which naive cells were positively selected on CD45RA and the negative fraction was taken as the memory subset. After blood collection by leukapheresis, PBMCs were isolated using Ficoll-Histopaque density gradient centrifugation and then cryopreserved in the vapor phase of liquid nitrogen. Analytical flow cytometry was used to check the purity and quantity of every magnetically sorted T cell population. Genomic DNA was isolated from every sorted fraction and measured by UV absorbance on a Nanodrop 2000c.

Specimen: naive CD4+ T cells sorted from blood. Explained via the paper, the cell subset or site label denotes: CD45RA+ positively selected. This receptor chain uses TRBV5-1 and TRBJ2-2; 7 matching bases give a weak D call of TRBD2. This receptor was obtained from a man between 25 and 39 years old in good health. The bases read TGCGCCAGCAGCTTGTTACCGCGGGGGCCAGCCACCGGGGAGCTGTTTTTT. Translated, this gives CASSLLPRGPATGELFF.